The clone carrying this TCR beta chain appeared a few times. The antigen is not known. Clones were sequenced by immunoSEQ multiplex PCR, and TCRdb holds only the in-frame ones, with some missing. The repertoire includes about 160,000 clones, about 86% of them detected once, and 2% to 2.5% sits in the top ten. The germline V gene has CDR1 SEHNR and CDR2 FQNEAQ (reference sequence). The CDR3 has 13 amino acids. The V and J ends lost 3 bases and 6 bases, in that order; junction bases with no gene match: 4. This entry comes from a study of cytomegalovirus exposure and HLA in healthy donors. In the study overall: A later analysis reported the 120 or so validation repertoires used the same platform as the approximately 650 first-cohort repertoires. Whole-study findings and limits: Altogether, 150 to 200 TCR beta chains were recorded as cytomegalovirus-associated.

Sequencing was performed on PBMCs. The chain recombines TRBV7-9 with TRBJ2-7; TRBD1 matches at 8 bases. The sequence was collected from a woman aged 18-35 years in good health and CMV-seronegative. In nucleotides, the CDR3 is TGTGCCAGCAGCTTCGACAGGGGTAGCGAGCAGTACTTC. Translating gives CASSFDRGSEQYF.